The clone carrying this TCR beta chain was detected many times. The target antigen is unknown. The CDR3 end lies 3 residues beyond the end of the read and is filled in from the germline J gene. This record belongs to a study of T cell clonality in common variable immunodeficiency. This CDR3 has 15 amino acids. V was cut by 1 base and J by 7 bases, with 15 bases left in between. Germline V gene lookup returns CDR1 SGDLS and CDR2 YYNGEE. Each donor provided roughly 4.5 to 8.5 ml of heparinized whole blood. Repertoires were generated with immunoSEQ multiplex PCR, while TCRdb's copy carries only in-frame clones and drops some. This record lists 25,000 to 40,000 clones, none seen once only, and the top ten clones contain around 4%. Study-wide findings and caveats: Fewer TCRbeta clones were shared among CVID subjects than controls. TCRbeta clonality was increased in CVID versus healthy controls.

The sequence derives from a person aged 18 to 75 in good health. The V call is TRBV9, the J call TRBJ2-1; no definite D call. Sequencing was performed on peripheral blood mononuclear cells. CDR3 DNA (partial): TGTGCCAGCAGCGTATCCCCGACGACTTCTAATGAG. The encoded protein is CASSVSPTTSNE. The full CDR3 protein is CASSVSPTTSNEQFF.